The present T cell receptor (beta chain) was sequenced within a study of CD8 T cells in Susac syndrome. The RNA input was roughly 0.5 to 1 ug, and it was reverse transcribed with random hexamers. TCRdb re-called the immunoSEQ multiplex PCR reads with MiXCR, one entry per CDR3 protein. The sample contains some 48,000 distinct CDR3 sequences, 92% of which appear only once. Sample: CD8+ T cells from PBMCs. The source of this sequence is a human donor in good health.

The CDR3 DNA is TGTGCCAGCAGCTTAGCGGCTCCTGGGCCTGAAGCTTTCTTT. Protein: CASSLAAPGPEAFF. The chain carries TRBV7-2 and TRBJ1-1; D call uncertain. From germline, CDR1 is SGHTA and CDR2 FQGNSA. Trimming removed 0 bases from V and 6 bases from J, with 11 bases in between. The CDR3 contains 14 residues.